This is a list of T cell receptor beta chains from one sample in a study of T cell responses to AZD1222 COVID-19 vaccine. The assay was immunoSEQ multiplex PCR, and TCRdb's table has in-frame clones only and misses some. The sample consists of 180,000 or so clones, more than 80% of them appearing once. This sample comprised peripheral blood, obtained on day 0 of AZD1222 vaccination. These receptor sequences come from an adult in good health. Both conserved end residues are part of each CDR3. D genes are given only for firm matches. Some rows mark clone size as missing; the rest say once, few, many or name a class of expanded clone.

J gene: TRBJ2-3
clone size: .
V gene: TRBV24-1
D gene: .
CDR3 DNA: TGTGCCACCAGTGATTTGGGAGGGACCAGCACAGATACGCAGTATTTT
CDR3 protein: CATSDLGGTSTDTQYF

J gene: TRBJ2-3
clone size: once
V gene: TRBV10-1
D gene: TRBD2
CDR3 DNA: TGCGCCAGCAGCCCCGGGACTAGACAGTATTTT
CDR3 protein: CASSPGTRQYF

J gene: TRBJ1-2
clone size: .
V gene: TRBV12-3/TRBV12-4
D gene: .
CDR3 DNA: TGTGCCAGCGGCACAGATGGCTACACCTTC
CDR3 protein: CASGTDGYTF

J gene: TRBJ2-7
clone size: few
V gene: TRBV2
D gene: .
CDR3 DNA: TGTGCCAGTAAAGGGGCAGGAGCCTACGAGCAGTACTTC
CDR3 protein: CASKGAGAYEQYF

J gene: TRBJ1-1
clone size: once
V gene: TRBV6-6
D gene: .
CDR3 DNA: TGTGCCAGCAGTTACTCGACCCCGTATTTGAACACTGAAGCTTTCTTT
CDR3 protein: CASSYSTPYLNTEAFF

J gene: TRBJ2-1
clone size: .
V gene: TRBV5-1
D gene: TRBD2
CDR3 DNA: TGCGCCAGCAGCTTGAGGCCTAGCGGCTACGGGTCCCTAGGGGACAATGAGCAGTTCTTC
CDR3 protein: CASSLRPSGYGSLGDNEQFF

J gene: TRBJ1-1
clone size: .
V gene: TRBV12-3/TRBV12-4
D gene: .
CDR3 DNA: TGTGCCAGCAGTTTCAACGCCGAAGCTTTCTTT
CDR3 protein: CASSFNAEAFF

J gene: TRBJ2-1
clone size: .
V gene: TRBV24-1
D gene: .
CDR3 DNA: TGTGCCACCCAGGACGGCCTCAATGAGCAGTTCTTC
CDR3 protein: CATQDGLNEQFF

J gene: TRBJ2-5
clone size: .
V gene: TRBV7-9
D gene: TRBD2
CDR3 DNA: TGTGCCAGCAGCTTAGTCGGACGGGAGGGGTACCAAGAGACCCAGTACTTC
CDR3 protein: CASSLVGREGYQETQYF

J gene: TRBJ2-7
clone size: .
V gene: TRBV4-1
D gene: TRBD1
CDR3 DNA: TGCGCCAGCAGCCAGAGACAGGGGGCCTCGGTGGAGCAGTACTTC
CDR3 protein: CASSQRQGASVEQYF

J gene: TRBJ1-1
clone size: .
V gene: TRBV7-2
D gene: TRBD1
CDR3 DNA: TGTGCCAGCAGCTTGACAGGGGTGAATGAAGCTTTCTTT
CDR3 protein: CASSLTGVNEAFF